This TCR beta chain was sequenced for a study of spatial heterogeneity in lung cancer. Across the study: More beta-chain than alpha-chain sequences were consistently detected.

This clonotype was detected ten times or more. The V end lost 1 base, the J end lost 1 base, and 7 bases lay between the germline ends. The CDR3 has 14 residues. From germline, CDR1 is SGHTA and CDR2 FQGTGA. Every TCR cDNA molecule bore a unique molecular identifier. Using its own MiXCR run on the 5' RACE reads, TCRdb lists one record per CDR3 protein. Of about 70,000 distinct CDR3 sequences in the sample, approximately 8.9% were seen once. Time point: blood at routine non-recurrence follow-up after resection. Sequencing covered unsorted whole RNA taken from tumor, nontumor lung or frozen PBMC. The rearrangement joins TRBV7-3 to TRBJ2-5; no clear D. The receptor was derived from a female donor with early-stage non-small cell lung cancer. This specimen consisted of PBMCs, obtained at follow-up. CDR3 bases: TGTGCCAGCAGCTTAAGTAGCTCCCAAGAGACCCAGTACTTC. This sequence encodes CASSLSSSQETQYF. Combining the CDR3 with reference TRBV7-3 and TRBJ2-5 gives the whole variable domain GAGVSQTPSNKVTEKGKYVELRCDPISGHTALYWYRQSLGQGPEFLIYFQGTGAADDSGLPNDRFFAVRPEGSVSTLKIQRTERGDSAVYLCASSLSSSQETQYFGPGTRLLVL.